A selection of T cell receptor beta chains follows, all from one sample in a study of blood T cells in healthy people across ages. TCRdb called the 5' RACE reads again in MiXCR, with one record for every CDR3 protein. The sample consists of about 290,000 distinct CDR3 sequences, roughly 26% of them appearing once. Sequencing input: blood. The receptors originated from a woman in her seventies in good health. The CDR3 runs from the conserved cysteine through the conserved F or W. Fields, in order: V gene, J gene, CDR3 length, clone size, D gene, CDR3 DNA, CDR3 protein. The D gene is left open where the match is weak. Clone size is shown for a subset of rows, as once, few, many or a class of expanded clone.

v_gene: TRBV10-3; j_gene: TRBJ2-5; len: 12; abundance: few; d_gene: .; CDR3nt: TGTGCCATCAGTGGGACGGAAGAGACCCAGTACTTC; CDR3aa: CAISGTEETQYF
v_gene: TRBV5-6; j_gene: TRBJ2-7; len: 13; abundance: .; d_gene: .; CDR3nt: TGTGCCAGCAGCTTAAGGGGCGGATACGAGCAGTACTTC; CDR3aa: CASSLRGGYEQYF
v_gene: TRBV29-1; j_gene: TRBJ2-1; len: 16; abundance: .; d_gene: .; CDR3nt: TGCAGCGTTGAAGAAGGGAGACTAGACTCCTACAATGAGCAGTTCTTC; CDR3aa: CSVEEGRLDSYNEQFF
v_gene: TRBV3-1; j_gene: TRBJ1-6; len: 12; abundance: .; d_gene: .; CDR3nt: TGTGCCAGCAGCCAGGATTATTCACCCCTCCACTTT; CDR3aa: CASSQDYSPLHF
v_gene: TRBV29-1; j_gene: TRBJ2-1; len: 13; abundance: .; d_gene: TRBD2; CDR3nt: TGCAGCGTTCGGAGACTAGCGGACAATGAGCAGTTCTTC; CDR3aa: CSVRRLADNEQFF
v_gene: TRBV20-1; j_gene: TRBJ2-1; len: 15; abundance: few; d_gene: TRBD2; CDR3nt: TGCAGTGCTAGAGAAGGGACTAGCGACTACAATGAGCAGTTCTTC; CDR3aa: CSAREGTSDYNEQFF
v_gene: TRBV20-1; j_gene: TRBJ2-3; len: 11; abundance: few; d_gene: .; CDR3nt: TGCAGTGGAAGATTCTCAGATACGCAGTATTTT; CDR3aa: CSGRFSDTQYF
v_gene: TRBV6-2/TRBV6-3; j_gene: TRBJ2-2; len: 15; abundance: .; d_gene: .; CDR3nt: TGTGCCAGCAGTTTTAGGCATGGGGGCTCCGGGGAGCTGTTTTTT; CDR3aa: CASSFRHGGSGELFF
v_gene: TRBV7-9; j_gene: TRBJ2-3; len: 16; abundance: many; d_gene: TRBD2; CDR3nt: TGTGCCAGCAGCTCCCGGACTAGCGGTCGCACAGATACGCAGTATTTT; CDR3aa: CASSSRTSGRTDTQYF
v_gene: TRBV20-1; j_gene: TRBJ1-2; len: 8; abundance: many; d_gene: .; CDR3nt: TGCAGGGCGGATGGCTACACCTTC; CDR3aa: CRADGYTF
v_gene: TRBV7-9; j_gene: TRBJ1-6; len: 14; abundance: .; d_gene: .; CDR3nt: TGTGCCAGCAGCGAACAGGGTTTCTCTTCACCCCTCCACTTT; CDR3aa: CASSEQGFSSPLHF
v_gene: TRBV6-5; j_gene: TRBJ2-3; len: 14; abundance: .; d_gene: TRBD2; CDR3nt: TGTGCCAGCAGTTACGGGCGGGAGGTAGATACGCAGTATTTT; CDR3aa: CASSYGREVDTQYF
v_gene: TRBV5-1; j_gene: TRBJ1-1; len: 14; abundance: .; d_gene: .; CDR3nt: TGCGCCAGCAGCTACGGCGGGGCAAAGATCGAAGCTTTCTTT; CDR3aa: CASSYGGAKIEAFF
v_gene: TRBV5-1; j_gene: TRBJ2-1; len: 16; abundance: many; d_gene: TRBD2; CDR3nt: TGCGCCAGCAGCTTGGAGCGGGGAGGCTACTACAATGAGCAGTTCTTC; CDR3aa: CASSLERGGYYNEQFF
v_gene: TRBV28; j_gene: TRBJ2-7; len: 14; abundance: once; d_gene: .; CDR3nt: TGTGCCAGCAGTTTTGCCCCCATGACCTACGGGCAGTACTTC; CDR3aa: CASSFAPMTYGQYF
v_gene: TRBV20-1; j_gene: TRBJ1-5; len: 15; abundance: few; d_gene: TRBD1; CDR3nt: TGCAGTGCTTACAGGGGGCATGGGGGCAATCAGCCCCAGCATTTT; CDR3aa: CSAYRGHGGNQPQHF
v_gene: TRBV7-3; j_gene: TRBJ2-3; len: 18; abundance: .; d_gene: TRBD2; CDR3nt: TGTGCCAGCAGCTACGATCCGGGACTAGCGGGAAGCACAGATACGCAGTATTTT; CDR3aa: CASSYDPGLAGSTDTQYF
v_gene: TRBV28; j_gene: TRBJ2-7; len: 15; abundance: .; d_gene: TRBD2; CDR3nt: TGTGCCAGCAGCTCCCCGACTAGCGGGAGACCCGAGCAGTACTTC; CDR3aa: CASSSPTSGRPEQYF
v_gene: TRBV6-1; j_gene: TRBJ2-7; len: 13; abundance: few; d_gene: TRBD2; CDR3nt: TGTGCCAGCAATCTGGGGAGGGACTACGAGCAGTACTTC; CDR3aa: CASNLGRDYEQYF
v_gene: TRBV6-2/TRBV6-3; j_gene: TRBJ2-7; len: 11; abundance: .; d_gene: .; CDR3nt: TGTGCCAGCACAGACAACTACGAGCAGTACTTC; CDR3aa: CASTDNYEQYF
v_gene: TRBV12-3/TRBV12-4; j_gene: TRBJ1-6; len: 14; abundance: few; d_gene: .; CDR3nt: TGTGCCAGCAGCTCGGACAGCTCCGGATCACCCCTCCACTTT; CDR3aa: CASSSDSSGSPLHF
v_gene: TRBV15; j_gene: TRBJ2-5; len: 12; abundance: many; d_gene: .; CDR3nt: TGTGCCACCAGCAGAGAACCAGAGACCCAGTACTTC; CDR3aa: CATSREPETQYF
v_gene: TRBV12-3/TRBV12-4; j_gene: TRBJ1-1; len: 14; abundance: few; d_gene: .; CDR3nt: TGTGCCAGCAGTCTACACAGGAGGGACACTGAAGCTTTCTTT; CDR3aa: CASSLHRRDTEAFF
v_gene: TRBV12-3/TRBV12-4; j_gene: TRBJ2-7; len: 15; abundance: .; d_gene: TRBD2; CDR3nt: TGTGCCAGCATCGCCTCGGGGCTAGCGGGAGGCGAGCAGTACTTC; CDR3aa: CASIASGLAGGEQYF
v_gene: TRBV7-2; j_gene: TRBJ1-3; len: 15; abundance: .; d_gene: .; CDR3nt: TGTGCCAGCAGCGTGTCCGAAGGGGCCGGAAACACCATATATTTT; CDR3aa: CASSVSEGAGNTIYF
v_gene: TRBV7-2; j_gene: TRBJ1-1; len: 15; abundance: .; d_gene: TRBD1; CDR3nt: TGTGCCAGCAGCTGGGGGGGACAGCGAAACACTGAAGCTTTCTTT; CDR3aa: CASSWGGQRNTEAFF
v_gene: TRBV20-1; j_gene: TRBJ1-4; len: 14; abundance: .; d_gene: TRBD1; CDR3nt: TGCAGTGTTCAGACAGGGGGAGGATCCGGAAAACTGTTTTTT; CDR3aa: CSVQTGGGSGKLFF
v_gene: TRBV9; j_gene: TRBJ2-1; len: 16; abundance: .; d_gene: TRBD2; CDR3nt: TGTGCCAGCAGCGTAGTGTCTAGCGGGATCTACAATGAGCAGTTCTTC; CDR3aa: CASSVVSSGIYNEQFF
v_gene: TRBV10-2; j_gene: TRBJ1-4; len: 12; abundance: .; d_gene: .; CDR3nt: TGCGCCAGCAGTGAGGGGCTGGAAAAACTGTTTTTT; CDR3aa: CASSEGLEKLFF
v_gene: TRBV29-1; j_gene: TRBJ2-5; len: 13; abundance: .; d_gene: .; CDR3nt: TGCAGCGTTAGGCATTCCGGGAGAGAGACCCAGTACTTC; CDR3aa: CSVRHSGRETQYF
v_gene: TRBV20-1; j_gene: TRBJ2-3; len: 15; abundance: .; d_gene: TRBD2; CDR3nt: TGCAGTGCTAGAGTGCAACTAGCGGGAGTTGATACGCAGTATTTT; CDR3aa: CSARVQLAGVDTQYF
v_gene: TRBV2; j_gene: TRBJ1-1; len: 13; abundance: .; d_gene: .; CDR3nt: TGTGCCAGCGGGTTGACAGGGAACACTGAAGCTTTCTTT; CDR3aa: CASGLTGNTEAFF
v_gene: TRBV5-1; j_gene: TRBJ2-7; len: 13; abundance: few; d_gene: .; CDR3nt: TGCGCCAGCAGCTTGGTTTCGGAATACGAGCAGTACTTC; CDR3aa: CASSLVSEYEQYF
v_gene: TRBV4-1; j_gene: TRBJ2-4; len: 14; abundance: .; d_gene: .; CDR3nt: TGCGCCAGCAGCCAAGCAGGGGAAAGTAACATTCAGTACTTC; CDR3aa: CASSQAGESNIQYF
v_gene: TRBV28; j_gene: TRBJ2-7; len: 14; abundance: many; d_gene: TRBD1; CDR3nt: TGTGCCAGCAGTTTTCAAGGGGGCGGATACGAGCAGTACTTC; CDR3aa: CASSFQGGGYEQYF
v_gene: TRBV29-1; j_gene: TRBJ1-2; len: 13; abundance: once; d_gene: TRBD1; CDR3nt: TGCAGCGTCGAGACAGGGGGGACGTGGGGCTACACCTTC; CDR3aa: CSVETGGTWGYTF
v_gene: TRBV5-1; j_gene: TRBJ1-1; len: 16; abundance: .; d_gene: TRBD1; CDR3nt: TGCGCCAGCAGCTTGGAGAGGACAGGGGGCCATGCTGAAGCTTTCTTT; CDR3aa: CASSLERTGGHAEAFF
v_gene: TRBV2; j_gene: TRBJ2-1; len: 14; abundance: .; d_gene: TRBD2; CDR3nt: TGTGCCAGCAAGAGCGGGAGCTCCTACAATGAGCAGTTCTTC; CDR3aa: CASKSGSSYNEQFF
v_gene: TRBV6-5; j_gene: TRBJ2-1; len: 14; abundance: .; d_gene: .; CDR3nt: TGTGCCAGCAGTTACTCCGGGATTAACGATGAGCAGTTCTTC; CDR3aa: CASSYSGINDEQFF
v_gene: TRBV18; j_gene: TRBJ2-3; len: 14; abundance: .; d_gene: .; CDR3nt: TGTGCCAGCTCACCAAGAGTTTTTGAAGATACGCAGTATTTT; CDR3aa: CASSPRVFEDTQYF
v_gene: TRBV6-5; j_gene: TRBJ2-7; len: 14; abundance: few; d_gene: .; CDR3nt: TGTGCCAGCAAACTGGCAGGGGCGAACTACGAGCAGTACTTC; CDR3aa: CASKLAGANYEQYF
v_gene: TRBV10-2; j_gene: TRBJ1-1; len: 11; abundance: .; d_gene: .; CDR3nt: TGCGCCAGCAGCGGGGACACTGAAGCTTTCTTT; CDR3aa: CASSGDTEAFF
v_gene: TRBV5-1; j_gene: TRBJ2-7; len: 15; abundance: .; d_gene: TRBD2; CDR3nt: TGCGCCAGCAGTCCGAGCGGGAGGGCCTCCTACGAGCAGTACTTC; CDR3aa: CASSPSGRASYEQYF
v_gene: TRBV5-5; j_gene: TRBJ1-2; len: 15; abundance: .; d_gene: .; CDR3nt: TGTGCCAGCAGCTTAGCCGCTAGGGGGTCTGGCGGCTACACCTTC; CDR3aa: CASSLAARGSGGYTF
v_gene: TRBV20-1; j_gene: TRBJ2-1; len: 16; abundance: .; d_gene: TRBD2; CDR3nt: TGCAGTGCTAGGTCACTTGGACTAGCGGCCTACAATGAGCAGTTCTTC; CDR3aa: CSARSLGLAAYNEQFF
v_gene: TRBV20-1; j_gene: TRBJ2-4; len: 15; abundance: .; d_gene: TRBD1; CDR3nt: TGCAGTGCTAGGGGAGATTACAGGGGTAAAAACATTCAGTACTTC; CDR3aa: CSARGDYRGKNIQYF
v_gene: TRBV29-1; j_gene: TRBJ1-5; len: 9; abundance: .; d_gene: .; CDR3nt: TGCAGCGTTCGACAGACCCAGCATTTT; CDR3aa: CSVRQTQHF
v_gene: TRBV28; j_gene: TRBJ2-7; len: 16; abundance: few; d_gene: TRBD2; CDR3nt: TGTGCCAGCAGTTTACATCTAGCGGGAGCTCGGTACGAGCAGTACTTC; CDR3aa: CASSLHLAGARYEQYF
v_gene: TRBV14; j_gene: TRBJ2-6; len: 16; abundance: few; d_gene: .; CDR3nt: TGTGCCAGCAGCGCCCGACGCCCTTCTGGGGCCAACGTCCTGACTTTC; CDR3aa: CASSARRPSGANVLTF
v_gene: TRBV20-1; j_gene: TRBJ2-7; len: 14; abundance: once; d_gene: .; CDR3nt: TGCAGTGCTAGGAGTGGGCAGACCACCTACGAGCAGTACTTC; CDR3aa: CSARSGQTTYEQYF
v_gene: TRBV2; j_gene: TRBJ1-6; len: 16; abundance: .; d_gene: .; CDR3nt: TGTGCCAGCAGTGGAGATAGGAGCTCCTATAATTCACCCCTCCACTTT; CDR3aa: CASSGDRSSYNSPLHF